The next 22 T cell receptor beta chains were all read from a single sample in a study of long-term antiretroviral therapy in people with HIV. Version v3.0 of the immunoSEQ assay was performed at survey level. The assay was immunoSEQ multiplex PCR, and TCRdb's table has in-frame clones only and misses some. The sample yields roughly 39,000 clones, around nine tenths seen once. Sequenced here: unsorted PBMCs, sampled just before starting antiretroviral therapy. The receptors here all came from a woman in her late teens or twenties with HIV.

This rearrangement joins TRBV7-9 to TRBJ2-3; D not certain. The CDR3 loop spans 17 amino acids. V was cut by 4 bases and J by 2 bases, with 19 bases left in between. Germline lookup yields CDR1 SEHNR and CDR2 FQNEAQ (reference sequence). In DNA, the CDR3 is TGTGCCAGCAGCTCCTTCGGGCCGCCCCTTTACACAGATACGCAGTATTTT. Residues: CASSSFGPPLYTDTQYF. The full variable domain, its missing parts supplied by reference TRBV7-9 and TRBJ2-3, is DTGVSQNPRHKITKRGQNVTFRCDPISEHNRLYWYRQTLGQGPEFLTYFQNEAQLEKSRLLSDRFSAERPKGSFSTLEIQRTEQGDSAMYLCASSSFGPPLYTDTQYFGPGTRLTVL.

The chain joins TRBV14 to TRBJ1-2, with D possibly matching TRBD1 (6 bases). V lost 5 bases and J lost 0, with 19 bases in between. Germline loops: CDR1 SGHDN, CDR2 FVKESK. This CDR3 comprises 17 residues. The CDR3 DNA is TGTGCCAGCAGCACGAAAGGGGGGAGACGTCCTAACTATGGCTACACCTTC. It yields the protein CASSTKGGRRPNYGYTF.

The chain has TRBV11-3 and TRBJ2-3; TRBD2 agrees at 10 bases. CDR3 length: 15 residues. Trimming took 1 base from V and 9 from J; bases not matched to a gene: 7. Germline CDR1 SGHNT, CDR2 YENEEA. The CDR3 loop reads CASSLAAGGPHTQYF. CDR3 in DNA: TGTGCCAGCAGCTTAGCAGCGGGAGGGCCACACACGCAGTATTTT.

This chain connects TRBV10-3 to TRBJ2-3; D gene uncertain. The germline V gene has CDR1 ENHRY and CDR2 SYGVKD. The CDR3 length is 11 residues. The germline V and J ends were trimmed by 7 bases and 1 base, with 3 bases remaining between them. DNA of the CDR3: TGTGCCATCACAGGCACAGATACGCAGTATTTT. Its translation: CAITGTDTQYF.

About this clone: Other DNA sequences in the sample encode the same CDR3. The chain joins TRBV27 to TRBJ2-3, with 9 nucleotides matching TRBD2. The germline V gene encodes CDR1 MNHEY and CDR2 SMNVEV (reference sequence). This CDR3 contains 14 residues. With V trimmed by 6 bases and J by 6 bases, 7 bases remained unmatched. The CDR3: CASSSSSGRDTQYF. The CDR3 region has the DNA TGTGCCAGCAGCTCCTCGAGCGGGAGGGATACGCAGTATTTT.

V is TRBV19 and J is TRBJ1-5, with D possibly being TRBD1 (6 bases). V shed 3 bases and J shed 7 bases, with 19 bases lying between them. Per germline, CDR1 LNHDA and CDR2 SQIVND (reference sequence). The CDR3 totals 16 residues. CDR3 residues: CASSIEGDTTRQPQHF. The CDR3 coding sequence is TGTGCCAGTAGTATTGAAGGGGACACCACCCGGCAGCCCCAGCATTTT.

V usage is TRBV10-2 and J usage is TRBJ2-6, with TRBD1 identical over 8 bases. Unmatched junction bases numbered 4, after V lost 3 bases and J lost 3 bases. Germline V gives CDR1 WSHSY, CDR2 SAAADI. There are 16 residues in the CDR3. CDR3 sequence reads: CASSDPTGVGANVLTF. In DNA form, the CDR3 reads TGCGCCAGCAGTGACCCGACAGGGGTTGGGGCCAACGTCCTGACTTTC.

The rearrangement uses TRBV19 and TRBJ2-6, with D possibly matching TRBD1 (6 bases). There are 17 residues in the CDR3. V lost 4 bases to trimming and J lost 0 bases, with 13 bases between them. Per the germline V gene, CDR1 is LNHDA and CDR2 is SQIVND (reference sequence). As DNA, the CDR3 is TGTGCCAGTAGTACCCCCCTAGGGGGCTCTGGGGCCAACGTCCTGACTTTC. Protein: CASSTPLGGSGANVLTF. The entire variable domain, with the rest obtained from reference TRBV19 and TRBJ2-6, is as follows: DGGITQSPKYLFRKEGQNVTLSCEQNLNHDAMYWYRQDPGQGLRLIYYSQIVNDFQKGDIAEGYSVSREKKESFPLTVTSAQKNPTAFYLCASSTPLGGSGANVLTFGAGSRLTVL.

V gene TRBV11-2 combines with J gene TRBJ2-3; 7 bases fit TRBD1. J was trimmed by 4 bases and V by 4 bases; bases with no gene match: 5. This CDR3 spans 14 amino acids. Germline CDR1 is SGHAT and CDR2 is FQNNGV. The CDR3 sequence is CASSYRQGPDTQYF. The CDR3 nucleotides read TGTGCCAGCAGCTACCGACAGGGTCCAGATACGCAGTATTTT.

J is TRBJ1-4 and V is TRBV5-8; D is unresolved. The length of the CDR3 is 16 residues. Germline V gene sequence: CDR1 SGHTS, CDR2 YDEGEE. Trimming took off 0 bases at V and 5 bases at J, with 14 bases between the two ends. CDR3 loop: CASSLEGVRLNEKLFF. The CDR3 nucleotides read TGTGCCAGCAGCTTGGAAGGTGTAAGACTAAATGAAAAACTGTTTTTT.

The rearrangement links TRBV10-1 to TRBJ2-7; 7 positions match TRBD2. V was clipped by 2 bases and J by 2 bases; unmatched bases: 9. This CDR3 has 16 amino acids. CDR1 and CDR2 from the germline V gene are WNHNN and SYGVQD (reference sequence). CDR3 protein: CASSEVAGSGAYEQYF. CDR3 bases: TGCGCCAGCAGTGAGGTAGCTGGGAGCGGGGCCTACGAGCAGTACTTC.

The chain uses TRBV9 and TRBJ2-1; D is possibly TRBD1 or TRBD2 (6 bases each). V was trimmed by 0 bases and J by 5 bases, leaving 27 bases between them. Germline V gives CDR1 SGDLS, CDR2 YYNGEE. CDR3 size: 20 residues. CDR3 region: CASSVAVGPNREVTNNEQFF. The DNA for the CDR3 is TGTGCCAGCAGCGTAGCCGTAGGCCCGAACAGGGAGGTCACGAACAATGAGCAGTTCTTC.

This rearrangement joins TRBV6-5 to TRBJ2-7, with 8 bases lining up with TRBD1. The V and J ends lost 3 bases and 0 bases, in that order; junction bases with no gene match: 1. Germline CDR1 reads MNHEY; CDR2 reads SVGAGI. The CDR3 covers 14 residues. CDR3 DNA sequence: TGTGCCAGCAGTTATGGACAGGGCTCCTACGAGCAGTACTTC. It codes for CASSYGQGSYEQYF.

The J gene is TRBJ1-1, the V gene TRBV28, with a possible D match to TRBD1 (6 bases). Germline CDR1 and CDR2: MDHEN and SYDVKM. The V end lost 5 bases, the J end lost 5 bases, and 24 bases lay between the germline ends. The CDR3 sequence is 17 residues long. The CDR3 spells CASSPLPPKTGLTEAFF. DNA for the CDR3: TGTGCCAGCAGTCCCCTCCCCCCCAAGACAGGTTTGACTGAAGCTTTCTTT. The full variable domain, completed using reference TRBV28 and TRBJ1-1, is DVKVTQSSRYLVKRTGEKVFLECVQDMDHENMFWYRQDPGLGLRLIYFSYDVKMKEKGDIPEGYSVSREKKERFSLILESASTNQTSMYLCASSPLPPKTGLTEAFFGQGTRLTVV.

This chain joins TRBV9 and TRBJ2-5; D is ambiguous. Germline-derived CDR1 and CDR2 are SGDLS and YYNGEE. This CDR3 has 15 amino acids. The ends were cut back, 2 bases at V and 5 bases at J, with 16 bases in the middle. The CDR3, as DNA: TGTGCCAGCAGCGTGGCTGGGCTTAGTGGGGAGACCCAGTACTTC. Translating it yields CASSVAGLSGETQYF.

This chain uses TRBV5-1 with TRBJ1-6, with TRBD1 matching 8 bases. The CDR3 extends over 15 amino acids. Germline V lookup: CDR1 SGHRS, CDR2 YFSETQ. J was trimmed by 10 bases and V by 0 bases; bases with no gene match: 6. The CDR3, as DNA: TGCGCCAGCAGCTTGGTGTCAGGGGGCGAATCACCCCTCCACTTT. Amino acids: CASSLVSGGESPLHF.

The chain couples TRBV5-1 to TRBJ1-5; 9 bases align to TRBD1. J lost 7 bases, V lost 4 bases, and 12 bases had no gene match. Per the germline V gene, CDR1 is SGHRS and CDR2 is YFSETQ. This CDR3 comprises 16 residues. The CDR3 region has the DNA TGCGCCAGCAGCAAAACCGGACAGGGGATTGGACAGCCCCAGCATTTT. Amino acids: CASSKTGQGIGQPQHF.

V is TRBV19 and J is TRBJ1-1, with TRBD1 as a possible D gene (6 bases). Per the germline V gene, CDR1 is LNHDA and CDR2 is SQIVND (reference sequence). With 5 bases removed from V and 2 bases from J, the gap between germline ends came to 12 bases. CDR3 size: 14 residues. The DNA of the CDR3 is TGTGCCAGTAGTCCCGGCAGGGGAAACACTGAAGCTTTCTTT. Translation: CASSPGRGNTEAFF.

The chain links TRBV9 to TRBJ2-7; possibly TRBD1 or TRBD2 for D (6 bases each). Germline assignment: CDR1 SGDLS and CDR2 YYNGEE. Trimming cost V 1 base and J 3 bases, with 14 bases left between them. The CDR3 consists of 15 residues. CDR3 sequence reads: CASSVKWGARYEQYF. The CDR3 DNA is TGTGCCAGCAGCGTAAAGTGGGGGGCTCGCTACGAGCAGTACTTC.

This clone was observed once. The DNA for the CDR3 is TGCGCCAGCAGCTTGGTGGCGGGAGGTAGCTCTGGAAACACCATATATTTT. Encoded protein: CASSLVAGGSSGNTIYF. The V gene is TRBV5-1, the J gene TRBJ1-3; D gene uncertain. Germline CDR1 reads SGHRS; CDR2 reads YFSETQ. There are 17 residues in the CDR3. Trimming cost V 0 bases and J 0 bases, with 13 bases left between them.

The table lists this clone with a count of one. The gene calls are TRBV10-3 and TRBJ1-2, with D tentatively TRBD1 (6 bases). The germline V gene encodes CDR1 ENHRY and CDR2 SYGVKD. CDR3 length equals 13 residues. V lost 3 bases and J 3 bases, leaving 8 bases between the germline ends. CDR3 sequence (DNA): TGTGCCATCAGTGAAGGGGGTGACTATGGCTACACCTTC. Translating it yields CAISEGGDYGYTF.

The chain joins TRBV7-2 to TRBJ2-5; 9 positions match TRBD2. CDR1 and CDR2 from the germline V gene are SGHTA and FQGNSA. Trimming cost V 2 bases and J 5 bases; bases outside gene matches: 9. The CDR3 consists of 16 residues. In DNA, the CDR3 is TGTGCCAGCAGCTTACCGACTAGCGGAGCTCACGAGACCCAGTACTTC. Residues: CASSLPTSGAHETQYF.